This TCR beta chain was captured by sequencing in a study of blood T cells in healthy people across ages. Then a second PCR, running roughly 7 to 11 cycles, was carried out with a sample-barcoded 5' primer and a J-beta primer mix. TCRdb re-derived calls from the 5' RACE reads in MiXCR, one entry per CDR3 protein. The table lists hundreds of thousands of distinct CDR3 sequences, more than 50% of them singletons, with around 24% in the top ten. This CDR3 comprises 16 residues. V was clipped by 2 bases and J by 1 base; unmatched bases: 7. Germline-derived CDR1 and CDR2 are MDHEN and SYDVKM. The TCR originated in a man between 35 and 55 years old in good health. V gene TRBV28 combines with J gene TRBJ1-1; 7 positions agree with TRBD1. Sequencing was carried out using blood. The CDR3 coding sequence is TGTGCCAGCAGTTTAGAGACAGGGAGACCGAACACTGAAGCTTTCTTT. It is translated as CASSLETGRPNTEAFF.